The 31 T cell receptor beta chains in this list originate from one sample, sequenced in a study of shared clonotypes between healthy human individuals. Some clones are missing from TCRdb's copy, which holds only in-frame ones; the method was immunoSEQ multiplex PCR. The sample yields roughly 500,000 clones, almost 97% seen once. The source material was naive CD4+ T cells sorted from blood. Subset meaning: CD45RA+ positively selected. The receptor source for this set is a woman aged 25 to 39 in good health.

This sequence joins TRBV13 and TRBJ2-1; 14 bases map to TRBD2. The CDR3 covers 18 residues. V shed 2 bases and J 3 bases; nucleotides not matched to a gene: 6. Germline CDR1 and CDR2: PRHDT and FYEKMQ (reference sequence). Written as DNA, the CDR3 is TGTGCCAGCAGCTTAACAACCGGGACTAGCGGGAGCTACAATGAGCAGTTCTTC. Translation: CASSLTTGTSGSYNEQFF.

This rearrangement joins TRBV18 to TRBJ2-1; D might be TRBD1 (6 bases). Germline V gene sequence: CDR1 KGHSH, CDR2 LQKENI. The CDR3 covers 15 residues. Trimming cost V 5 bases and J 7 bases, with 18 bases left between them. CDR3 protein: CASSLRQGSWNEQFF. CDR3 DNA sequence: TGTGCCAGCTCATTGAGGCAGGGGTCTTGGAATGAGCAGTTCTTC. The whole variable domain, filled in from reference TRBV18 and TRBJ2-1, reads NAGVMQNPRHLVRRRGQEARLRCSPMKGHSHVYWYRQLPEEGLKFMVYLQKENIIDESGMPKERFSAEFPKEGPSILRIQQVVRGDSAAYFCASSLRQGSWNEQFFGPGTRLTVL.

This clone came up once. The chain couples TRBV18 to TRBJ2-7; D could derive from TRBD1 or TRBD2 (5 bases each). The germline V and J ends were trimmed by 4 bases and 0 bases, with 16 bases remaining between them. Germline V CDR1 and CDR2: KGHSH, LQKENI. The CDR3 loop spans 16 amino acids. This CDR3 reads CASSLDFSGSSYEQYF. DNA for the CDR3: TGTGCCAGCTCACTGGACTTTTCAGGGTCCTCCTACGAGCAGTACTTC.

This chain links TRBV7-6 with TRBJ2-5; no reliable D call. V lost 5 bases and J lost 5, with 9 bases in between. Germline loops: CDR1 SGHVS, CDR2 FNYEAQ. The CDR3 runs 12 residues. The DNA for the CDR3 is TGTGCCAGCAGCCCATCTGGGGAGACCCAGTACTTC. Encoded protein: CASSPSGETQYF. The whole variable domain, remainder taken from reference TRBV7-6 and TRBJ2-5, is GAGVSQSPRYKVTKRGQDVALRCDPISGHVSLYWYRQALGQGPEFLTYFNYEAQQDKSGLPNDRFSAERPEGSISTLTIQRTEQRDSAMYRCASSPSGETQYFGPGTRLLVL.

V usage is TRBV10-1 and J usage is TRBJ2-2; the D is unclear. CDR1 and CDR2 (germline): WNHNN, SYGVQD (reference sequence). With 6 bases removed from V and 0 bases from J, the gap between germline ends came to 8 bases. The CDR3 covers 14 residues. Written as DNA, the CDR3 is TGCGCCAGCAGAGACAAAACGAACACCGGGGAGCTGTTTTTT. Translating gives CASRDKTNTGELFF.

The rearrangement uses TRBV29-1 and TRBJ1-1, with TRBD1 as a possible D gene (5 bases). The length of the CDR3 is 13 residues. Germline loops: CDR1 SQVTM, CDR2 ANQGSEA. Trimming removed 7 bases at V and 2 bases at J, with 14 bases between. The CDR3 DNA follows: TGCAGCGGCGACGTGACAGAAAACACTGAAGCTTTCTTT. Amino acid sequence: CSGDVTENTEAFF.

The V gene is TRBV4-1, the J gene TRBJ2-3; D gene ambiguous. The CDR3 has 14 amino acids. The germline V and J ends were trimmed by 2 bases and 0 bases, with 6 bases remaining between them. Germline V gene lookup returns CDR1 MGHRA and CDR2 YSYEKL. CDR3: CASSQLGSTDTQYF. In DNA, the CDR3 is TGCGCCAGCAGCCAACTGGGCAGCACAGATACGCAGTATTTT.

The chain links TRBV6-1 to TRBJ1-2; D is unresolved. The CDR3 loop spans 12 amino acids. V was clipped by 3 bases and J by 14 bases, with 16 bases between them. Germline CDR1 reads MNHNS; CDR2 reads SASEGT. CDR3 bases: TGTGCCAGCAGTGAGAGTGGGCGTGATAGGACCTTC. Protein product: CASSESGRDRTF.

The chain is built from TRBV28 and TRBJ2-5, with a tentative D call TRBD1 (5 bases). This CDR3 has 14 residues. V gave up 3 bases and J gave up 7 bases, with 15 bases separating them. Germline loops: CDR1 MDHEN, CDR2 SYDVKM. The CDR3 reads CASSFSPTVGTQYF. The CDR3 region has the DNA TGTGCCAGCAGTTTCTCACCGACAGTGGGGACCCAGTACTTC.

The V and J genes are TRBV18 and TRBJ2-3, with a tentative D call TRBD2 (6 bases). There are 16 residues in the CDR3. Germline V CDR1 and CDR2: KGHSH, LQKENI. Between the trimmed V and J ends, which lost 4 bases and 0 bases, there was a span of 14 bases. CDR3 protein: CASSRSSSGSTDTQYF. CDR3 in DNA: TGTGCCAGCTCACGATCGAGTAGCGGAAGCACAGATACGCAGTATTTT.

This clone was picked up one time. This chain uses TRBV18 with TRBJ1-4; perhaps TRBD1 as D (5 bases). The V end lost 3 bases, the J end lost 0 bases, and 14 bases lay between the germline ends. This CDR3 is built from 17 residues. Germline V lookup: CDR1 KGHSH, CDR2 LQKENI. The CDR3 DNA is TGTGCCAGCTCACCTAAGCGGGGGTTGGCAACTAATGAAAAACTGTTTTTT. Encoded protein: CASSPKRGLATNEKLFF.

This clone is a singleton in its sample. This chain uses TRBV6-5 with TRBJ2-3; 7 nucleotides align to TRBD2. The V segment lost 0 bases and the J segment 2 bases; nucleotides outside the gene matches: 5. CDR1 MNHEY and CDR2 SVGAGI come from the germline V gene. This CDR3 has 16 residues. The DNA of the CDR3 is TGTGCCAGCAGTTACTCGAAAGGACTAGTCACAGATACGCAGTATTTT. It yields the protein CASSYSKGLVTDTQYF.

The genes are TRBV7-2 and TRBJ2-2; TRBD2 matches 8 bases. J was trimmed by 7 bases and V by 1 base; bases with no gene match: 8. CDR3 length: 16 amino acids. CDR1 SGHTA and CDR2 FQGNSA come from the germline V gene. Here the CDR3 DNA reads TGTGCCAGCAGCTTAGTGAGCGGGAGTTGGGACGGGGAGCTGTTTTTT. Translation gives CASSLVSGSWDGELFF. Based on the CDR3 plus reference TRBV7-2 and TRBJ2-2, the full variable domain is GAGVSQSPSNKVTEKGKDVELRCDPISGHTALYWYRQSLGQGLEFLIYFQGNSAPDKSGLPSDRFSAERTGGSVSTLTIQRTQQEDSAVYLCASSLVSGSWDGELFFGEGSRLTVL.

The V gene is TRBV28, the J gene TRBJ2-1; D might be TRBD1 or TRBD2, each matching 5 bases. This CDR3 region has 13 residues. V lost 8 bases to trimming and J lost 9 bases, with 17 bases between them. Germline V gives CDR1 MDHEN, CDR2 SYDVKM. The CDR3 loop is CASWFSGGGEQFF. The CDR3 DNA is TGTGCCAGCTGGTTCTCTGGTGGGGGTGAGCAGTTCTTC.

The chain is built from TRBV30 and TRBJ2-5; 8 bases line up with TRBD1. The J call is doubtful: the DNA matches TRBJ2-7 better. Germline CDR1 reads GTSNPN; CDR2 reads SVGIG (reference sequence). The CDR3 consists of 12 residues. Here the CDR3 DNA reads TGTGCCTGGAGGGACAGGGTCTACGAGCAGTACTTC. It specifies CAWRDRVYEQYF.

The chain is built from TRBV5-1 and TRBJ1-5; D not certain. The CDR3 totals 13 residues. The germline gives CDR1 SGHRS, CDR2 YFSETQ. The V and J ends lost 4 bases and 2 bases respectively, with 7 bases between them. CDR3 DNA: TGCGCCAGCAGCGTGACCGGCAATCAGCCCCAGCATTTT. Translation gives CASSVTGNQPQHF. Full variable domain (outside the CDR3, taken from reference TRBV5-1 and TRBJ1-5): KAGVTQTPRYLIKTRGQQVTLSCSPISGHRSVSWYQQTPGQGLQFLFEYFSETQRNKGNFPGRFSGRQFSNSRSEMNVSTLELGDSALYLCASSVTGNQPQHFGDGTRLSIL.

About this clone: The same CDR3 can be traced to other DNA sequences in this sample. The CDR3 loop reads CASSDGRSYEQYF. The CDR3 DNA is TGTGCCAGCAGTGACGGGAGATCCTACGAGCAGTACTTC. The chain couples TRBV2 to TRBJ2-7, with D possibly being TRBD2 (6 bases). Germline-derived CDR1 and CDR2 are SNHLY and FYNNEI. This CDR3 is built from 13 residues. With 3 bases removed from V and 1 base from J, the gap between germline ends came to 7 bases. The variable domain in full, with the rest retrieved from reference TRBV2 and TRBJ2-7, is EPEVTQTPSHQVTQMGQEVILRCVPISNHLYFYWYRQILGQKVEFLVSFYNNEISEKSEIFDDQFSVERPDGSNFTLKIRSTKLEDSAMYFCASSDGRSYEQYFGPGTRLTVT.

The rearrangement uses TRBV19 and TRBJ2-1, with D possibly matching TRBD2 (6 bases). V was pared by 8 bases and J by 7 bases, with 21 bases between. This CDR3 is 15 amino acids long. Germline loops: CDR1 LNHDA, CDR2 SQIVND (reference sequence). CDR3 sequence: CASGPIRTMLNEQFF. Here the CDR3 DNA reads TGTGCCAGTGGTCCTATTCGGACTATGTTGAATGAGCAGTTCTTC.

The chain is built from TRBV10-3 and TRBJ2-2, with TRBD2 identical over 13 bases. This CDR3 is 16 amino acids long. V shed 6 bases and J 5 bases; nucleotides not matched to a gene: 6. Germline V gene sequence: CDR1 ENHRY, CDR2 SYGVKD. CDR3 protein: CAIRGLAGAKTGELFF. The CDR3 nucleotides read TGTGCCATCAGAGGACTAGCGGGAGCAAAGACCGGGGAGCTGTTTTTT.

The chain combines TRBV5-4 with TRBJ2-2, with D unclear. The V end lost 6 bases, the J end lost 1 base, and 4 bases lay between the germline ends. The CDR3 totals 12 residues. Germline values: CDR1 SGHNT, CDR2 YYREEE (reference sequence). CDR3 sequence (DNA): TGTGCCAGCACTCAGAACACCGGGGAGCTGTTTTTT. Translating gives CASTQNTGELFF.

The CDR3 DNA follows: TGTGCCACCCAGGACGAGACTAGCGGCACCGGGGAGCTGTTTTTT. Translating it yields CATQDETSGTGELFF. The chain joins TRBV15 to TRBJ2-2; TRBD2 aligns across 9 bases. V gave up 8 bases and J gave up 4 bases; unmatched junction bases: 8. Germline loops: CDR1 LNHNV, CDR2 YYDKDF (reference sequence). This CDR3 contains 15 residues. Filled out from reference TRBV15 and TRBJ2-2, the complete variable domain reads DAMVIQNPRYQVTQFGKPVTLSCSQTLNHNVMYWYQQKSSQAPKLLFHYYDKDFNNEADTPDNFQSRRPNTSFCFLDIRSPGLGDTAMYLCATQDETSGTGELFFGEGSRLTVL.

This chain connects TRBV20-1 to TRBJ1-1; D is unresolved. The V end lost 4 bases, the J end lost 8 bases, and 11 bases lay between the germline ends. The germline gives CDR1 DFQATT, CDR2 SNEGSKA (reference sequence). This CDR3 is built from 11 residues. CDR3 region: CSAKDGSEAFF. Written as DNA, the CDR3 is TGCAGTGCTAAGGACGGCTCCGAAGCTTTCTTT.

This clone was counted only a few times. In DNA form, the CDR3 reads TGTGCCAGCAGCCTCGACAGCTTAAGGGGCTACACCTTC. Encoded protein: CASSLDSLRGYTF. The rearrangement links TRBV28 to TRBJ1-2; maybe TRBD1 (5 bases). The CDR3 contains 13 residues. The germline V gene encodes CDR1 MDHEN and CDR2 SYDVKM. V lost 6 bases and J lost 8, with 16 bases in between.

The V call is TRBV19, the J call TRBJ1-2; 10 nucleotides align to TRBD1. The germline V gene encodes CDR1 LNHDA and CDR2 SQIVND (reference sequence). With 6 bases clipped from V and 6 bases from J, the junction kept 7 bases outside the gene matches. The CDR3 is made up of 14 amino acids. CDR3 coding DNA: TGTGCCAGTAGCGACAGGGGGCCCCTCGATGGCTACACCTTC. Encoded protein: CASSDRGPLDGYTF. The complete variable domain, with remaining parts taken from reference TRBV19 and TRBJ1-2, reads DGGITQSPKYLFRKEGQNVTLSCEQNLNHDAMYWYRQDPGQGLRLIYYSQIVNDFQKGDIAEGYSVSREKKESFPLTVTSAQKNPTAFYLCASSDRGPLDGYTFGSGTRLTVV.

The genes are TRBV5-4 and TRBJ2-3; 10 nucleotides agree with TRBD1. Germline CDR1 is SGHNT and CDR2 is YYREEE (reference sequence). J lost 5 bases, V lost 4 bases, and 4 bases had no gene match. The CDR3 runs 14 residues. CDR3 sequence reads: CASSTGQGGDTQYF. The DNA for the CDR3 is TGTGCCAGCAGCACAGGACAGGGGGGAGATACGCAGTATTTT. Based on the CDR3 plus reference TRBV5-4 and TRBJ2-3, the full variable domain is ETGVTQSPTHLIKTRGQQVTLRCSSQSGHNTVSWYQQALGQGPQFIFQYYREEENGRGNFPPRFSGLQFPNYSSELNVNALELDDSALYLCASSTGQGGDTQYFGPGTRLTVL.

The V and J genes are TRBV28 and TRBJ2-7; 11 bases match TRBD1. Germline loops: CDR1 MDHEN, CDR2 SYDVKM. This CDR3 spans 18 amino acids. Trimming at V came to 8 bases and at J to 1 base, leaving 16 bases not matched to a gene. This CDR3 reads CASGGGTGGIGRSYEQYF. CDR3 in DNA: TGTGCCAGCGGGGGCGGGACAGGGGGGATAGGTCGGTCCTACGAGCAGTACTTC. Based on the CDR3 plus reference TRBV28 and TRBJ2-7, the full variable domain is DVKVTQSSRYLVKRTGEKVFLECVQDMDHENMFWYRQDPGLGLRLIYFSYDVKMKEKGDIPEGYSVSREKKERFSLILESASTNQTSMYLCASGGGTGGIGRSYEQYFGPGTRLTVT.

The CDR3 nucleotides are TGTGCCCGCGGGACTAGGGTTAATGAGCAGTTCTTC. The encoded protein is CARGTRVNEQFF. This chain connects TRBV30 to TRBJ2-1, with 8 bases lining up with TRBD2. This CDR3 is 12 amino acids long. The germline V gene has CDR1 GTSNPN and CDR2 SVGIG (reference sequence). Germline trimming cut 8 bases from V and 7 bases from J; bases unmatched to any gene: 7.

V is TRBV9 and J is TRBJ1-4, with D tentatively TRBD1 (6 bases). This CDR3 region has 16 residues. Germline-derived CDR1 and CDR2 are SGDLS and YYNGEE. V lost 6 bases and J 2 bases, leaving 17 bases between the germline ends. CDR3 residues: CASIRGSWATNEKLFF. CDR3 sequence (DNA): TGTGCCAGCATCAGGGGATCATGGGCTACTAATGAAAAACTGTTTTTT.

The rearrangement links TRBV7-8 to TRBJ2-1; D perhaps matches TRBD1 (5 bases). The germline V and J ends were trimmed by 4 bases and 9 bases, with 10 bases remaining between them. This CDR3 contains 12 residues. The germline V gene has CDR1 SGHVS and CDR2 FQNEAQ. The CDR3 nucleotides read TGTGCCAGCAGCTCTCAGGGTGGTGAGCAGTTCTTC. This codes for CASSSQGGEQFF.

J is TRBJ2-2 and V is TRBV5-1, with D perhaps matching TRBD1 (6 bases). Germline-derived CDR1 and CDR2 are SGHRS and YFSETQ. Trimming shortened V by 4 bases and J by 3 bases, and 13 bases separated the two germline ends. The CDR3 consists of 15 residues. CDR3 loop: CASSTTGYDTGELFF. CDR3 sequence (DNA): TGCGCCAGCAGCACTACAGGGTACGACACCGGGGAGCTGTTTTTT.

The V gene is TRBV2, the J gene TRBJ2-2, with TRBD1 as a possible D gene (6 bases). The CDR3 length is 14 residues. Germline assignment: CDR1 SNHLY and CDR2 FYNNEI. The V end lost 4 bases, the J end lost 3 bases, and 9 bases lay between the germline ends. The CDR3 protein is CASSGQGYTGELFF. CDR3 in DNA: TGTGCCAGCAGTGGCCAGGGGTACACCGGGGAGCTGTTTTTT.